This T cell receptor beta chain was identified during a study of cytotoxic CD8 clonotypes in ibrutinib-treated CLL. The CDR3 contains 16 residues. V gave up 5 bases and J gave up 2 bases; unmatched junction bases: 10. CDR1 is LNHNV and CDR2 is YYDKDF in the germline V gene (reference sequence). Measured with immunoSEQ multiplex PCR; TCRdb has only the in-frame clones, and not every one. The table includes just over 35,000 clones, 71% detected once. Sequenced here: PBMCs, sampled at disease progression, from a patient treated with ibrutinib. The origin of this receptor is a human donor with chronic lymphocytic leukemia. The rearrangement joins TRBV15 to TRBJ2-3; 7 bases are a match to TRBD2. CDR3 nucleotides: TGTGCCACCAGCCGGACTAGACAGACTCTCACAGATACGCAGTATTTT. Translated: CATSRTRQTLTDTQYF.